The sequence of this TCR beta chain was determined in a study of metastatic and nonmetastatic thyroid tumors. Study information: For malignant and benign thyroid patients, tumor or nodule tissue and blood were the sources whose repertoires were compared.

Not a single patient had been given any form of treatment at any point before undergoing thyroid surgery. Concerning this clone itself: Its antigen is not identified.

Overall study findings and caveats: It was reportedly found that TCR beta diversity was significantly higher in malignant thyroid tumors than in benign nodules, a difference seen in both blood and tumor samples.

Authors' data handling: For papillary thyroid cancer, a distant-metastasis classifier was constructed from CDR3 differences observed across clinicopathological groups. TCRdb used MiXCR to call clones anew from the PCR reads. The V and J calls and clone size are TCRdb's, not the authors'. This sample has over 10,000 clones; roughly 31% occur once, and the top ten carry approximately 14%. V lost 3 bases and J 2 bases, leaving 8 bases between the germline ends. This CDR3 has 13 residues. In germline, CDR1 is MDHEN, CDR2 SYDVKM. The V gene is TRBV28, the J gene TRBJ2-7; D is perhaps TRBD2 (6 bases). The sample comprised tumor tissue. The source of this sequence is a male donor with papillary thyroid cancer or a benign thyroid nodule (not recorded which). Some clones in this sample may be carry-over from other donors' samples. The CDR3 loop reads CASSLGGPYEQYF. The CDR3 DNA reads as TGTGCCAGCAGTTTGGGGGGTCCCTACGAGCAGTACTTC.